These 23 T cell receptor beta chains were all obtained from the same sample, sequenced in a study of regulatory T cells in long-lasting Graves disease. For TCR beta, libraries came from iRepertoire HTBI primers and Arm-PCR of CDR3 regions. From the multiplex PCR reads, TCRdb called clonotypes with MiXCR, one entry per CDR3 protein. The table lists 400,000 to 650,000 distinct CDR3 sequences, roughly a sixth of them singletons. Time point denoted: newly diagnosed GD, antithyroid drugs for less than 3 months. RNA from PBMCs was the source of the TCR library. These data are also associated with another study on T cells in Graves' hyperthyroidism and ophthalmopathy.

Sequencing used peripheral blood mononuclear cells (PBMCs), obtained at new diagnosis, from a patient treated with antithyroid drugs. The receptors were gathered from a woman aged 35-65 years with Graves disease.

This clonotype appeared a few times. DNA of the CDR3: TGTGCCAGCAGCCACCGGGACCGCAGTTATGGCTACACCTTC. This encodes CASSHRDRSYGYTF. V gene TRBV7-8 combines with J gene TRBJ1-2; a weak D match, TRBD1 (5 bases). Germline loops: CDR1 SGHVS, CDR2 FQNEAQ. The CDR3 totals 14 residues. Trimming removed 5 bases at V and 5 bases at J, with 15 bases between.

This clonotype was seen many times. This chain links TRBV20-1 with TRBJ2-3, with D perhaps TRBD1 or TRBD2 (7 bases each). The CDR3 extends over 17 amino acids. CDR1 is DFQATT, CDR2 SNEGSKA, per germline (reference sequence). Trimming left V 3 bases short and J 6 bases short, with 25 bases between. In DNA form, the CDR3 reads TGCAGTGCTAGGCCCCCTCAGGGGGGGATGAAGGTTGATACGCAGTATTTT. Protein product: CSARPPQGGMKVDTQYF.

Ten or more counts support this clonotype. The chain recombines TRBV2 with TRBJ1-2, with TRBD1 identical over 7 bases. Trimming took 9 bases from V and 2 from J; bases not matched to a gene: 9. CDR1 SNHLY and CDR2 FYNNEI come from the germline V gene. The CDR3 extends over 14 amino acids. The CDR3 here is CARESGQPNYGYTF. The CDR3 DNA sequence: TGTGCCAGGGAGTCGGGACAGCCGAACTATGGCTACACCTTC. Combining the CDR3 with reference TRBV2 and TRBJ1-2 gives the whole variable domain EPEVTQTPSHQVTQMGQEVILRCVPISNHLYFYWYRQILGQKVEFLVSFYNNEISEKSEIFDDQFSVERPDGSNFTLKIRSTKLEDSAMYFCARESGQPNYGYTFGSGTRLTVV.

This clonotype was seen only a few times. This chain connects TRBV7-6 to TRBJ2-7, with D possibly being TRBD2 (5 bases). Germline V gives CDR1 SGHVS, CDR2 FNYEAQ. The CDR3 has 11 residues. Trimming removed 3 bases from V and 12 bases from J, with 12 bases in between. For the CDR3, the DNA is TGTGCCAGCAGCTTGGGAGCGGTGCGGTACTTC. It yields the protein CASSLGAVRYF.

The gene calls are TRBV6-2 or TRBV6-3 and TRBJ1-4; D gene ambiguous. Germline CDR1 MNHEY, CDR2 SVGEGT. With 5 bases removed from V and 4 bases from J, the gap between germline ends came to 11 bases. The CDR3 runs 14 residues. The CDR3 DNA follows: TGTGCCAGCAGTGAATCAAGACTTAATGAAAAACTGTTTTTT. Translating gives CASSESRLNEKLFF.

This clonotype has ten or more counts. The V and J genes are TRBV5-1 and TRBJ2-7; D perhaps matches TRBD2 (6 bases). Trimming took off 6 bases at V and 5 bases at J, with 15 bases between the two ends. The CDR3 sequence is 13 residues long. Germline V gene data show CDR1 as SGHRS and CDR2 as YFSETQ. The DNA for the CDR3 is TGCGCCAGCAAGGACGGGGGTACCCACGAGCAGTACTTC. Amino acids: CASKDGGTHEQYF.

This clonotype has only a few counts. The J gene is TRBJ2-3, the V gene TRBV11-3, with D possibly matching TRBD1 (7 bases). This CDR3 is built from 14 residues. Per the germline V gene, CDR1 is SGHNT and CDR2 is YENEEA. The V and J ends lost 7 bases and 6 bases respectively, with 17 bases between them. CDR3: CASTETGTGDTQYF. As DNA, the CDR3 is TGTGCCAGCACAGAGACAGGGACTGGGGATACGCAGTATTTT.

A word on this clonotype: A much more abundant neighbour one base away suggests this may be a read error. The J gene is TRBJ1-6, the V gene TRBV9, with 9 bases that match TRBD1. The CDR3 runs 16 residues. Germline V lookup: CDR1 SGDLS, CDR2 YYNGEE. In nucleotides, the CDR3 is TGTGCCAGCAGCGTGGACAGGGGTGGGGGTAATTCACCCCCCCACTTT. Amino acids: CASSVDRGGGNSPPHF. Complete variable domain (other parts from reference TRBV9 and TRBJ1-6): DSGVTQTPKHLITATGQRVTLRCSPRSGDLSVYWYQQSLDQGLQFLIQYYNGEERAKGNILERFSAQQFPDLHSELNLSSLELGDSALYFCASSVDRGGGNSPPHFGNGTRLTVT.

This clonotype has a count of ten or more. This chain links TRBV6-1 with TRBJ1-5; D unresolved. CDR3 length equals 15 residues. V was pared by 5 bases and J by 4 bases, with 15 bases between. Germline CDR1 is MNHNS and CDR2 is SASEGT. In nucleotides, the CDR3 is TGTGCCAGCAGTCGAACTGGGAGGGTGAATCAGCCCCAGCATTTT. It yields the protein CASSRTGRVNQPQHF.

This clonotype showed up many times. The V and J genes are TRBV3-1 and TRBJ2-7; 7 nucleotides align to TRBD1. Germline V gene lookup returns CDR1 LGHDT and CDR2 YNNKEL (reference sequence). The trim removed 2 bases at V and 2 bases at J, leaving 3 bases unmatched. This CDR3 has 14 amino acids. In nucleotides, the CDR3 is TGTGCCAGCAGCCAACCTGGGACAGCCTACGAGCAGTACTTC. Translated, it gives CASSQPGTAYEQYF.

In this sample, this clonotype turned up many times. The V and J genes are TRBV7-9 and TRBJ2-7; TRBD1 is a possible D gene (7 bases). V lost 1 base, J lost 0 bases, and 13 bases lay in between. The germline gives CDR1 SEHNR, CDR2 FQNEAQ (reference sequence). CDR3 size: 16 residues. CDR3 in amino acids: CASSLGGKGASYEQYF. CDR3 DNA: TGTGCCAGCAGCTTAGGCGGGAAGGGGGCCTCCTACGAGCAGTACTTC.

This clonotype was observed at least ten times. V and J are TRBV5-1 and TRBJ2-1; 13 nucleotides align to TRBD2. The trim removed 5 bases at V and 6 bases at J, leaving 5 bases unmatched. The V gene's germline CDR1 is SGHRS and CDR2 YFSETQ. CDR3 length: 15 amino acids. In nucleotides, the CDR3 is TGCGCCAGCAGGCCGGGACTAGCGGGGTCCAATGAGCAGTTCTTC. Translation: CASRPGLAGSNEQFF.

This clonotype was observed at least ten times. The J gene is TRBJ1-5, the V gene TRBV20-1; TRBD1 is a possible D gene (5 bases). V was shortened by 3 bases and J by 0 bases, with 9 bases between the two germline ends. Germline V lookup: CDR1 DFQATT, CDR2 SNEGSKA (reference sequence). The CDR3 length is 14 residues. As DNA, the CDR3 is TGCAGTGCTAGTCCAGGGAATAGCAATCAGCCCCAGCATTTT. Amino acid sequence: CSASPGNSNQPQHF.

The CDR3 bases are TGTGCCAGCAGCTTGGGCCCCGCCGGGCAAGAGACCCAGTACTTC. Its translation is CASSLGPAGQETQYF. The rearrangement uses TRBV7-9 and TRBJ2-5; no clear D. Looked up from germline, CDR1 is SEHNR and CDR2 is FQNEAQ (reference sequence). The CDR3 loop spans 15 amino acids. Trimming took off 3 bases at V and 2 bases at J, with 13 bases between the two ends.

This clonotype was observed at least ten times. The rearrangement links TRBV7-6 to TRBJ2-3, with 9 positions matching TRBD2. This CDR3 region has 15 residues. Trimming cost V 5 bases and J 1 base; bases outside gene matches: 4. Germline assignment: CDR1 SGHVS and CDR2 FNYEAQ. The CDR3 reads CASSHSGGRTDTQYF. CDR3 DNA sequence: TGTGCCAGCAGCCATAGCGGGGGCCGCACAGATACGCAGTATTTT. Full variable domain (remainder filled in from reference TRBV7-6 and TRBJ2-3): GAGVSQSPRYKVTKRGQDVALRCDPISGHVSLYWYRQALGQGPEFLTYFNYEAQQDKSGLPNDRFSAERPEGSISTLTIQRTEQRDSAMYRCASSHSGGRTDTQYFGPGTRLTVL.

This clonotype was seen at least ten times. The CDR3 region is CASSLDVAATNEQFF. The CDR3 DNA follows: TGTGCCAGCAGCTTAGATGTGGCCGCCACAAATGAGCAGTTCTTC. This chain joins TRBV11-3 and TRBJ2-1; no clear D. V was pared by 0 bases and J by 7 bases, with 13 bases between. Germline V gives CDR1 SGHNT, CDR2 YENEEA. This CDR3 spans 15 amino acids.

This clonotype came up many times. The chain links TRBV2 to TRBJ2-5, with unresolved D. CDR1 is SNHLY and CDR2 is FYNNEI in the germline V gene. The V gene lost 8 bases and the J gene lost 5 bases, with 15 bases spanning the gap. The CDR3 is made up of 13 amino acids. The chain's CDR3 is CASGRSLVETQYF. As DNA, the CDR3 is TGTGCCAGCGGGCGCAGCCTCGTTGAGACCCAGTACTTC.

This clonotype was recorded a few times. This chain uses TRBV12-3 or TRBV12-4 with TRBJ2-1; 7 bases are shared with TRBD1. Trimming took 7 bases from V and 6 from J; bases not matched to a gene: 15. The CDR3 extends over 16 amino acids. This CDR3 reads CASTLLGTVGPNEQFF. CDR3 DNA sequence: TGTGCCAGCACCCTACTCGGGACAGTTGGACCCAATGAGCAGTTCTTC.

This chain connects TRBV2 to TRBJ2-3; 12 nucleotides line up with TRBD2. Germline trimming cut 6 bases from V and 4 bases from J; bases unmatched to any gene: 14. From germline, CDR1 is SNHLY and CDR2 FYNNEI. The CDR3 length is 18 residues. The CDR3 region is CASSSKPLLAGGADTQYF. Here the CDR3 DNA reads TGTGCCAGCAGCTCTAAGCCGCTACTAGCGGGGGGAGCAGATACGCAGTATTTT.

The rearrangement uses TRBV18 and TRBJ1-6; 9 bases are a match to TRBD1. CDR1 is KGHSH, CDR2 LQKENI, per germline. The CDR3 length is 15 residues. V shed 3 bases, J shed 8 bases, and the junction held 5 bases outside the gene matches. CDR3 nucleotide sequence: TGTGCCAGCTCACCCTTGGGACAGGGAGATTCACCCCTCCACTTT. Amino acid sequence: CASSPLGQGDSPLHF.

This clonotype was detected many times. The chain recombines TRBV12-5 with TRBJ1-1; D unclear. Germline V gene sequence: CDR1 LGHNT, CDR2 FRNRAP. The CDR3 has 13 residues. The V and J ends lost 6 bases and 0 bases respectively, with 8 bases between them. The CDR3: CASGIGLNTEAFF. The CDR3 DNA reads as TGTGCTAGTGGCATTGGGCTGAACACTGAAGCTTTCTTT.

This chain uses TRBV3-1 with TRBJ2-2; D is ambiguous. The V end lost 1 base, the J end lost 5 bases, and 5 bases lay between the germline ends. The CDR3 is made up of 13 amino acids. Germline CDR1 and CDR2: LGHDT and YNNKEL (reference sequence). The CDR3: CASSQVKTGELFF. The CDR3 DNA reads as TGTGCCAGCAGCCAAGTGAAGACCGGGGAGCTGTTTTTT.

This clonotype showed up many times. The V gene is TRBV24-1, the J gene TRBJ2-3; no firm D call. CDR1 and CDR2 from the germline V gene are KGHDR and SFDVKD. The CDR3 contains 14 residues. V lost 5 bases, J lost 2 bases, and 10 bases lay in between. CDR3 sequence: CATSVAESTDTQYF. The CDR3 coding sequence is TGTGCCACCAGTGTTGCAGAGTCCACAGATACGCAGTATTTT.